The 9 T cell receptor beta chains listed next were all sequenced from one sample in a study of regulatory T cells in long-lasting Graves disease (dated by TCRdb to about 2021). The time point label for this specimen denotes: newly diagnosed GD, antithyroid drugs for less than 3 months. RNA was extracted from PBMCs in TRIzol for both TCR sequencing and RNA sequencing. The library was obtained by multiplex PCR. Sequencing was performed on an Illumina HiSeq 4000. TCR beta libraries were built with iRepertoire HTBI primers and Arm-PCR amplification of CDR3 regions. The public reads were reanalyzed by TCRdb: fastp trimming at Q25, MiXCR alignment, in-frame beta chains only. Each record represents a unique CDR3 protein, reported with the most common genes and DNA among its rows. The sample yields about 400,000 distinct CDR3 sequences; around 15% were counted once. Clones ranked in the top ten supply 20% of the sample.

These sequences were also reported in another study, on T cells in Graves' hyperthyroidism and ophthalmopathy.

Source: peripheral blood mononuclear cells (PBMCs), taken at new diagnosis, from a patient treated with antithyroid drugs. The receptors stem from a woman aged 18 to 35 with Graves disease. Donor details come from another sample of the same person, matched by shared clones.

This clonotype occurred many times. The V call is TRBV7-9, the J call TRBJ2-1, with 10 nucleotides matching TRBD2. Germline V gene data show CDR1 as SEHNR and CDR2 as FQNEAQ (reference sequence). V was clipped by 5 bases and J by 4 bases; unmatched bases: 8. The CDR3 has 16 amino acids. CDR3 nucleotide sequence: TGTGCCAGCAGCCGATTAACTAGCGGGGAGTACAATGAGCAGTTCTTC. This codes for CASSRLTSGEYNEQFF.

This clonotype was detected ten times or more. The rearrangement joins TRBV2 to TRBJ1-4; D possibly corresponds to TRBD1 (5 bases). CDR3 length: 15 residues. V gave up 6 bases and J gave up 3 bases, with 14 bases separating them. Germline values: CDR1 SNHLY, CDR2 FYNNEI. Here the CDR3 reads CASSGRRGPNEKLFF. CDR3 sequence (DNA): TGTGCCAGCAGCGGCCGTAGGGGACCTAATGAAAAACTGTTTTTT.

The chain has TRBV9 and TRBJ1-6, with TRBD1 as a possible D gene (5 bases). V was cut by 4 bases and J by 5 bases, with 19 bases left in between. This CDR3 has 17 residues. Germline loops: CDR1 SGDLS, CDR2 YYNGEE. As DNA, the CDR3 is TGTGCCAGCAGCCCTCACGAGGGGAGGTGGAATAATTCACCCCTCCACTTT. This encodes CASSPHEGRWNNSPLHF.

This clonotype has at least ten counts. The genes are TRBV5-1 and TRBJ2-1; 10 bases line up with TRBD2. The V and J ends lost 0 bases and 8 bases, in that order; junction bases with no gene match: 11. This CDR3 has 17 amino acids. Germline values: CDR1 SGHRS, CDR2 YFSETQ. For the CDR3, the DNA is TGCGCCAGCAGCTTGGGGTTAGCGGGAGGTTCTGGGGATGAGCAGTTCTTC. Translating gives CASSLGLAGGSGDEQFF.

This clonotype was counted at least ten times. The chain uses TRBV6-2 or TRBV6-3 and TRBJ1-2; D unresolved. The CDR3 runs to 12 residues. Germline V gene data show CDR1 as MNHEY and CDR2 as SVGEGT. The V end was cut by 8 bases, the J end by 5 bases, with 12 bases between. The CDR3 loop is CASGTALYGYTF. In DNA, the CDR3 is TGTGCCAGCGGAACGGCGTTGTATGGCTACACCTTC.

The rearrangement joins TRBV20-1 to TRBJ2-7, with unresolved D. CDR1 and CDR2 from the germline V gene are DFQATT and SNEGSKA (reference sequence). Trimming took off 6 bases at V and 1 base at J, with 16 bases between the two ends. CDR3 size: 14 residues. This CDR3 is CSAPDPQISYEQYF. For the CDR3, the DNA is TGCAGTGCCCCCGACCCTCAAATTTCCTACGAGCAGTACTTC.

CDR3 region: CATSRGMANEKLFF. For the CDR3, the DNA is TGTGCCACCAGCAGAGGGATGGCTAATGAAAAACTGTTTTTT. The chain carries TRBV15 and TRBJ1-4; D is unresolved. Germline values: CDR1 LNHNV, CDR2 YYDKDF (reference sequence). The CDR3 contains 14 residues. Trimming took 1 base from V and 3 from J, leaving 6 bases between them.

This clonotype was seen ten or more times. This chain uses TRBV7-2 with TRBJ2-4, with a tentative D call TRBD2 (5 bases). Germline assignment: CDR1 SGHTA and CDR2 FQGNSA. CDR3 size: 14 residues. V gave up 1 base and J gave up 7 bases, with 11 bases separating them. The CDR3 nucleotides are TGTGCCAGCAGCTTAGACCCCCCGGGGAACATTCAGTACTTC. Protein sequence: CASSLDPPGNIQYF. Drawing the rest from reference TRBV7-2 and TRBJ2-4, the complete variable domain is GAGVSQSPSNKVTEKGKDVELRCDPISGHTALYWYRQSLGQGLEFLIYFQGNSAPDKSGLPSDRFSAERTGGSVSTLTIQRTQQEDSAVYLCASSLDPPGNIQYFGAGTRLSVL.

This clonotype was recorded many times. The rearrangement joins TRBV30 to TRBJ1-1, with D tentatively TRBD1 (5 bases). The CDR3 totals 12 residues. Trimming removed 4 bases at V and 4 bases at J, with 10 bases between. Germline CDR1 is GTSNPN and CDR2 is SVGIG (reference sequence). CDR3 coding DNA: TGTGCCTGGAATGCGGGGGGCACTGAAGCTTTCTTT. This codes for CAWNAGGTEAFF.